This passage covers 8 T cell receptor beta chains from one sample sequenced in a study of post-analysis software for immune sequencing data (dated by TCRdb to between 2014 and 2017). Here is what the overall study found, with its caveats: Significantly higher frequencies in patients than in controls were found for a handful of TRBV segments, including TRBV5-6, TRBV5-1 and TRBV20-1.

The protocol used for the library was PCR. Sequencing took place on an Illumina HiSeq 2500. Unique molecular identifiers were incorporated into TCR beta cDNA libraries to reduce PCR and sequencing biases. Through fastp at Q25 and MiXCR, TCRdb rebuilt clones from the public reads, retaining in-frame beta chains. Rows merge per CDR3 protein into single entries with the most common DNA and genes. This sample has hundreds of thousands of distinct CDR3 sequences in its table, and 25% to 30% of those were observed once. The ten biggest clones cover under 0.7% of the sample. These receptors have no identified antigens. The specimen sequenced was blood. The receptors here all came from a girl aged 10 to 17 with multiple sclerosis.

This clonotype came up many times. This chain joins TRBV29-1 and TRBJ2-5, with 11 bases fitting TRBD2. CDR1 and CDR2 from the germline V gene are SQVTM and ANQGSEA. The CDR3 is 14 amino acids. J gave up 5 bases and V 0 bases, and 2 bases lay outside the gene matches. CDR3 protein: CSVEEIAGGETQYF. The DNA of the CDR3 is TGCAGCGTTGAAGAGATAGCGGGAGGGGAGACCCAGTACTTC.

This clonotype was counted only a few times. The chain recombines TRBV2 with TRBJ2-7; 7 bases fit TRBD1. Germline CDR1 SNHLY, CDR2 FYNNEI. V shed 5 bases and J 0 bases; nucleotides not matched to a gene: 13. This CDR3 is 17 amino acids long. The CDR3 here is CASSSYPTGIFSYEQYF. CDR3 coding DNA: TGTGCCAGCAGTTCTTACCCGACAGGGATCTTCTCCTACGAGCAGTACTTC.

Turning to this clonotype: The junction does not match germline at one end; this may be a read error. This chain connects TRBV7-2 to TRBJ2-2; D is perhaps TRBD1 or TRBD2 (5 bases each). This CDR3 contains 16 residues. The germline gives CDR1 SGHTA, CDR2 FQGNSA. CDR3 sequence (DNA): TGTGCCAGCAGCTTAGAAAGTGGGGCGAACACCGGGGAGCGGTTTTTT. Translating it yields CASSLESGANTGERFF. Full variable domain (missing parts from reference TRBV7-2 and TRBJ2-2): GAGVSQSPSNKVTEKGKDVELRCDPISGHTALYWYRQSLGQGLEFLIYFQGNSAPDKSGLPSDRFSAERTGGSVSTLTIQRTQQEDSAVYLCASSLESGANTGERFFGEGSRLTVL.

This clonotype was recorded a few times. This chain joins TRBV20-1 and TRBJ2-3, with a possible D match to TRBD2 (7 bases). V was trimmed by 5 bases and J by 2 bases, leaving 11 bases between them. CDR1 DFQATT and CDR2 SNEGSKA come from the germline V gene (reference sequence). The length of the CDR3 is 13 residues. The CDR3 DNA sequence: TGCAGTGCTGCTGGGGGGGCCACAGATACGCAGTATTTT. It translates to CSAAGGATDTQYF.

About this clonotype itself: Just one base apart from a much larger clone, this may be a read error. The chain has TRBV9 and TRBJ2-7; D might be TRBD1 or TRBD2, each matching 5 bases. CDR3 length equals 14 residues. Germline CDR1 SGDLS, CDR2 YYNGEE. V was trimmed by 6 bases and J by 2 bases, leaving 15 bases between them. The CDR3 DNA sequence: TGTGCCAGCAACGTCAGGGACGGCACCTACGAGCAGTACTTC. Protein sequence: CASNVRDGTYEQYF. Drawing the rest from reference TRBV9 and TRBJ2-7, the complete variable domain is DSGVTQTPKHLITATGQRVTLRCSPRSGDLSVYWYQQSLDQGLQFLIQYYNGEERAKGNILERFSAQQFPDLHSELNLSSLELGDSALYFCASNVRDGTYEQYFGPGTRLTVT.

The chain couples TRBV20-1 to TRBJ1-2; unclear D gene. The CDR3 covers 13 residues. V lost 6 bases to trimming and J lost 1 base, with 12 bases between them. Germline CDR1 reads DFQATT; CDR2 reads SNEGSKA (reference sequence). CDR3 region: CSAPVALNYGYTF. CDR3 coding DNA: TGCAGTGCACCCGTGGCACTTAACTATGGCTACACCTTC.

This clonotype came up a few times. The chain combines TRBV28 with TRBJ2-1; tentative D call: TRBD2 (6 bases). The CDR3 has 13 amino acids. Trimming left V 8 bases short and J 10 bases short, with 18 bases between. The germline V gene has CDR1 MDHEN and CDR2 SYDVKM. The CDR3: CASGLPGLDEQFF. DNA of the CDR3: TGTGCCAGCGGACTCCCGGGACTGGACGAGCAGTTCTTC.

This clonotype was seen many times. The gene calls are TRBV11-2 and TRBJ2-5; TRBD1 matches at 7 bases. Germline assignment: CDR1 SGHAT and CDR2 FQNNGV. CDR3 length: 17 amino acids. Losses at the gene ends were 5 bases for V and 3 bases for J; bases not matched to a gene: 15. The chain's CDR3 is CASSPITYGTAKETQYF. The CDR3 DNA reads TGTGCCAGCAGCCCGATTACCTACGGGACAGCTAAAGAGACCCAGTACTTC.